This T cell receptor beta chain originates from a study of cytomegalovirus exposure and HLA in healthy donors. General observations from the study: A later analysis reported that several of the most significant clusters appeared to be linked to common viral pathogens, among them Epstein-Barr virus. TCR association rates varied by HLA locus in a later analysis, with DRB1 highest and HLA-C lowest.

Remarks on this clone: Its antigen is unknown.

The PCR was carried out with 60 Vbeta primers and 13 Jbeta primers. Only in-frame clones appear in the TCRdb table, and some are missing; sequencing was by immunoSEQ multiplex PCR. Of 130,000 to 150,000 clones listed, 60% to 80% were seen once; the top ten hold approximately 6.3%. These donors, healthy bone marrow donors, were studied. The TCR originated in a middle-aged woman in good health and CMV-seropositive. Specimen: PBMCs.

The CDR3 protein is CASQRGGSYNEQFF. In DNA form, the CDR3 reads TGTGCCAGTCAGCGGGGGGGGTCCTACAATGAGCAGTTCTTC. J is TRBJ2-1 and V is TRBV7-9, with TRBD2 identical over 10 bases. The germline V gene has CDR1 SEHNR and CDR2 FQNEAQ (reference sequence). Trimming removed 9 bases from V and 1 base from J; junction bases left unmatched: 3. The CDR3 totals 14 residues.